This is a list of T cell receptor beta chains from one sample in a study of control samples from healthy donors and cancer patients. Using immunoSEQ multiplex PCR, the repertoire was profiled, and TCRdb retains in-frame clones only, with some absent. The data hold about 220,000 clones, with roughly 94% observed a single time. Sequencing was performed on blood. The receptors stem from a man over 45 in good health. CDR3s include the opening cysteine and the closing phenylalanine or tryptophan.

CASSFPTDTRSGANVLTF,TRBV5-1
CASSTERGFTDTQYF,TRBV6-6
CASSIGGGRVGYSNQPQHF,TRBV19
CASSYGGGAAGELFF,TRBV5-1
CASAVGQSSQPQHF,TRBV2
CASSPNMALGGEQYF,TRBV18
CASRTGEGSYNEQFF,TRBV13
CASGGSNQPQHF,TRBV6-5
CASSLDREEGKLFF,TRBV5-1
CASSHAGQGLAGAKNIQYF,TRBV21-1
CASSKRTGEHTEAFF,TRBV5-1
CASSIFRPSGANVLTF,TRBV19
CASSGTGSIDEQFF,TRBV10-1
CASRGERGEQFF,TRBV2
CASSPQLAGISYEQYF,TRBV3-1/TRBV3-2
CASSLQGSSYNEQFF,TRBV6-2/TRBV6-3
CASSIPGHPNEKLFF,TRBV7-2
CAAVRGPVGGYTF,TRBV6-5
CASSVDGGALSSTDTQYF,TRBV9
CASSPSPGASGGAVYEQYF,TRBV28
CASSWKGVTNSPLHF,TRBV5-5
CASSTQGIQETQYF,TRBV5-1
CASSFNTGDTQYF,TRBV5-1
CATSEAAAYGYTF,TRBV24-1
CASSLGAGLNQPQHF,TRBV11-2
CASSQGGQGADTQYF,TRBV4-2
CASRIQENTEAFF,TRBV12-3/TRBV12-4
CASSWRELGGWKHF,TRBV5-1
CASSHHPGEASGNTIYF,TRBV14